Each of the 14 T cell receptor beta chains below was sequenced from the same sample in a study of T cells in Graves' hyperthyroidism and ophthalmopathy. It was RNA transcripts that yielded the amplified TCR beta CDR3 regions. RT-PCR in the first round (using the HTBI primer set) targeted the TCR CDR3. TCRdb re-analysed the multiplex PCR reads in MiXCR, keeping a single row per CDR3 protein. The sample gives hundreds of thousands of distinct CDR3 sequences, about 15% of which show up once; 13% is in the top ten. The sequenced sample was blood. These receptors all stem from a man aged 18 to 35 with Graves' ophthalmopathy.

In its sample, this clonotype was seen many times. The V call is TRBV6-5, the J call TRBJ2-2, with D possibly TRBD1 on 5 matching bases. Trimming pared 2 bases from V and 1 base from J, leaving 11 bases between. The CDR3 is 16 residues long. The germline gives CDR1 MNHEY, CDR2 SVGAGI. CDR3 sequence: CASSYQQVRNTGELFF. The CDR3 coding sequence is TGTGCCAGCAGTTACCAACAGGTTCGGAACACCGGGGAGCTGTTTTTT.

This clonotype occurred many times. This chain links TRBV2 with TRBJ2-1; D gene uncertain. Germline CDR1 is SNHLY and CDR2 is FYNNEI. CDR3 length equals 16 residues. Trimming took off 4 bases at V and 0 bases at J, with 13 bases between the two ends. The CDR3 DNA is TGTGCCAGCAGTGCAGCAGTTTTGAGCTCCTACAATGAGCAGTTCTTC. As protein: CASSAAVLSSYNEQFF.

The chain uses TRBV7-9 and TRBJ2-2; TRBD2 matches at 8 bases. Germline trimming cut 2 bases from V and 4 bases from J; bases unmatched to any gene: 6. In germline, CDR1 is SEHNR, CDR2 FQNEAQ (reference sequence). The CDR3 consists of 16 residues. DNA for the CDR3: TGTGCCAGCAGCTTATCAGCGGGGGCGATCACCGGGGAGCTGTTTTTT. Protein product: CASSLSAGAITGELFF.

The CDR3 DNA reads TGCGCCAGCAGCCCGAAGGGGGGCTACGGCTACACCTTC. Amino acids: CASSPKGGYGYTF. The chain is built from TRBV4-1 and TRBJ1-2; D might be TRBD1 (6 bases). Trimming removed 4 bases from V and 8 bases from J, with 14 bases in between. The CDR3 is 13 residues long. The germline gives CDR1 MGHRA, CDR2 YSYEKL.

The sample holds many counts of this clonotype. The rearrangement uses TRBV30 and TRBJ1-1; the D gene is possibly TRBD1 (5 bases). Between the trimmed V and J ends, which lost 2 bases and 4 bases, there was a span of 11 bases. The CDR3 loop spans 13 amino acids. Per the germline V gene, CDR1 is GTSNPN and CDR2 is SVGIG (reference sequence). The chain's CDR3 is CAWSLSGGTEAFF. The CDR3 DNA sequence: TGTGCCTGGAGTCTTTCGGGGGGCACTGAAGCTTTCTTT.

This clonotype was counted between two and nine times. The chain uses TRBV27 and TRBJ2-2; D is possibly TRBD1 (6 bases). The CDR3 is 14 residues long. Deletions cut 7 bases from V and 3 bases from J, with 12 bases between. Germline V gene sequence: CDR1 MNHEY, CDR2 SMNVEV (reference sequence). CDR3 loop: CASKLQGDTGELFF. In nucleotides, the CDR3 is TGTGCCAGCAAACTACAGGGAGACACCGGGGAGCTGTTTTTT.

Many counts were recorded for this clonotype. The chain is built from TRBV19 and TRBJ2-5, with D perhaps matching TRBD1 or TRBD2 (6 bases each). CDR3 length: 15 amino acids. Germline V gene lookup returns CDR1 LNHDA and CDR2 SQIVND (reference sequence). V lost 7 bases, J lost 2 bases, and 17 bases lay in between. This CDR3 reads CASMRGASVQETQYF. The CDR3 DNA reads TGTGCCAGTATGAGGGGGGCGAGTGTACAAGAGACCCAGTACTTC.

This clonotype occurred a few times. The chain joins TRBV4-2 to TRBJ1-2, with 7 positions matching TRBD1. The CDR3 totals 15 residues. Germline loops: CDR1 LGHNA, CDR2 YNFKEQ. V gave up 3 bases and J gave up 5 bases; unmatched junction bases: 9. Here the CDR3 DNA reads TGTGCCAGCAGCCAGTCCACAGGGGCAGGGTATGGCTACACCTTC. Translating gives CASSQSTGAGYGYTF.

A single count supports this clonotype. A junction boundary mismatches the germline segment, possibly from a read error. The genes are TRBV7-8 and TRBJ1-1, with D tentatively TRBD1 (6 bases). The CDR3 consists of 14 residues. Germline V gene lookup returns CDR1 SGHVS and CDR2 FQNEAQ. DNA for the CDR3: TGCGCCAGCAGCATGGGACACCAGGACACTGAAGCTTTCTTT. Its protein product is CASSMGHQDTEAFF.

This clonotype has just a few counts. The chain combines TRBV4-1 with TRBJ1-6, with D possibly matching TRBD1 (5 bases). The V gene lost 6 bases and the J gene lost 7 bases, with 10 bases spanning the gap. The CDR3 covers 13 residues. Germline CDR1 and CDR2: MGHRA and YSYEKL. The DNA of the CDR3 is TGCGCCAGCAGGCAGACAGACAATTCACCCCTCCACTTT. Translation: CASRQTDNSPLHF.

There are a few counts of this clonotype. The CDR3 spells CASSHTLGQGSVKTGELFF. In DNA, the CDR3 is TGTGCCAGCAGCCATACCCTGGGACAGGGTTCGGTAAAGACCGGGGAGCTGTTTTTT. This sequence joins TRBV3-1 and TRBJ2-2; 9 bases map to TRBD1. V dropped 3 bases and J dropped 5; count of bases not matched to a gene: 16. The CDR3 spans 19 residues. The germline V gene has CDR1 LGHDT and CDR2 YNNKEL (reference sequence).

There are many counts of this clonotype. The gene calls are TRBV7-2 and TRBJ2-4; D unclear. V was cut by 0 bases and J by 8 bases, with 14 bases left in between. The length of the CDR3 is 15 residues. Per germline, CDR1 SGHTA and CDR2 FQGNSA. DNA of the CDR3: TGTGCCAGCAGCTTAGCGCATTCGGGTCGGGACATTCAGTACTTC. It is translated as CASSLAHSGRDIQYF. Complete variable domain (other parts from reference TRBV7-2 and TRBJ2-4): GAGVSQSPSNKVTEKGKDVELRCDPISGHTALYWYRQSLGQGLEFLIYFQGNSAPDKSGLPSDRFSAERTGGSVSTLTIQRTQQEDSAVYLCASSLAHSGRDIQYFGAGTRLSVL.

This clonotype showed up many times. The chain has TRBV30 and TRBJ1-5; D gene ambiguous. Deletions cut 2 bases from V and 3 bases from J, with 8 bases between. The CDR3 is made up of 13 amino acids. Germline CDR1 is GTSNPN and CDR2 is SVGIG (reference sequence). The CDR3: CAWSQPPNQPQHF. The CDR3 DNA is TGTGCCTGGAGTCAGCCTCCCAATCAGCCCCAGCATTTT.

The sample holds a few counts of this clonotype. In nucleotides, the CDR3 is TGTGCCACCAGTGCTCGAGGGCTGGGCAATGAGCAGTTCTTC. Translation gives CATSARGLGNEQFF. V is TRBV24-1 and J is TRBJ2-1, with D possibly TRBD2 on 5 matching bases. This CDR3 has 14 residues. V gave up 5 bases and J gave up 6 bases, with 13 bases separating them. Germline CDR1 is KGHDR and CDR2 is SFDVKD.